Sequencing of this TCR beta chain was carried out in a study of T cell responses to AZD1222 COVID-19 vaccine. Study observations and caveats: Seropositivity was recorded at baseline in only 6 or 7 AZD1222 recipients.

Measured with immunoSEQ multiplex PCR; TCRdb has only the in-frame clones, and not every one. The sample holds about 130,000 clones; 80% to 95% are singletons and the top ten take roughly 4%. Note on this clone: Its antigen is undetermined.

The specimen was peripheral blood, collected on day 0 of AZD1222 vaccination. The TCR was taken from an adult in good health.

The DNA for the CDR3 is TGTGCCAGCACCACCGTCCCGGGTCAGAATTCACCCCTCCACTTT. It encodes CASTTVPGQNSPLHF. This sequence joins TRBV6-5 and TRBJ1-6, with D unresolved. The length of the CDR3 is 15 residues. V lost 7 bases and J 7 bases, leaving 17 bases between the germline ends. Germline lookup yields CDR1 MNHEY and CDR2 SVGAGI.